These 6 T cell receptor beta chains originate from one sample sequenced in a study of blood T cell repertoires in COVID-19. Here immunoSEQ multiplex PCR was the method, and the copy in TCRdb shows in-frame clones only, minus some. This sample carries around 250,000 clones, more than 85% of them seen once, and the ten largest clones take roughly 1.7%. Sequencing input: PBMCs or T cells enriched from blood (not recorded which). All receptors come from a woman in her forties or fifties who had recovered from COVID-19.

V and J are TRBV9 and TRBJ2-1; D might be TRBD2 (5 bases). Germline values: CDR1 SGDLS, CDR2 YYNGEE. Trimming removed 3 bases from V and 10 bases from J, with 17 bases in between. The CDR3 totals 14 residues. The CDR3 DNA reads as TGTGCCAGCAGCGGGACTCACATTCCACACGAGCAGTTCTTC. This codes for CASSGTHIPHEQFF.

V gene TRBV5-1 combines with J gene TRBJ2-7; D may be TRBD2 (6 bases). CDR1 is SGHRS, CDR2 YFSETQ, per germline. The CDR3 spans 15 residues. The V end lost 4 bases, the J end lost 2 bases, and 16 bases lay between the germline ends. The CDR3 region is CASSPTGTPTYEQYF. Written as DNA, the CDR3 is TGCGCCAGCAGCCCGACCGGGACTCCTACCTACGAGCAGTACTTC.

CDR3 sequence (DNA): TGTGCCAGCAGCCAAGAAGGGAGAGCGGCCTACGAGCAGTACTTC. Translation: CASSQEGRAAYEQYF. This rearrangement joins TRBV7-2 to TRBJ2-7; D may be TRBD2 (5 bases). The V and J ends lost 5 bases and 2 bases respectively, with 16 bases between them. Per germline, CDR1 SGHTA and CDR2 FQGNSA. There are 15 residues in the CDR3.

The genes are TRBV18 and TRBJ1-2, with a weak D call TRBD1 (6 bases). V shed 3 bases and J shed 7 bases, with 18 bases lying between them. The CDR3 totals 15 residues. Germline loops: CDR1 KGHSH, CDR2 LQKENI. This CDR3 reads CASSPDRRQERGYTF. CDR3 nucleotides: TGTGCCAGCTCACCCGACAGGCGTCAGGAGCGTGGCTACACCTTC. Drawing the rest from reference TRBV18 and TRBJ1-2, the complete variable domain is NAGVMQNPRHLVRRRGQEARLRCSPMKGHSHVYWYRQLPEEGLKFMVYLQKENIIDESGMPKERFSAEFPKEGPSILRIQQVVRGDSAAYFCASSPDRRQERGYTFGSGTRLTVV.

The CDR3 region has the DNA TGCAGCGCCTCGACAGAGGCCGCCTACGAGCAGTACTTC. Protein: CSASTEAAYEQYF. J is TRBJ2-7 and V is TRBV29-1, with a tentative D call TRBD1 (5 bases). V shed 7 bases and J shed 2 bases, with 15 bases lying between them. This CDR3 comprises 13 residues. The germline CDR1 and CDR2 sequences are SQVTM and ANQGSEA.

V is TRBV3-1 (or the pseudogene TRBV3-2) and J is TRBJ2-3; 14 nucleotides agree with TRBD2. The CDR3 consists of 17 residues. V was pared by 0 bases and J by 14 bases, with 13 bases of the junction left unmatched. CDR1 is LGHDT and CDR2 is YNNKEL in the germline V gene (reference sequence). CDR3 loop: CASSQDLGLAGDLSPYF. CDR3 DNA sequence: TGTGCCAGCAGCCAAGACCTGGGACTAGCGGGAGACTTGTCCCCGTATTTT.